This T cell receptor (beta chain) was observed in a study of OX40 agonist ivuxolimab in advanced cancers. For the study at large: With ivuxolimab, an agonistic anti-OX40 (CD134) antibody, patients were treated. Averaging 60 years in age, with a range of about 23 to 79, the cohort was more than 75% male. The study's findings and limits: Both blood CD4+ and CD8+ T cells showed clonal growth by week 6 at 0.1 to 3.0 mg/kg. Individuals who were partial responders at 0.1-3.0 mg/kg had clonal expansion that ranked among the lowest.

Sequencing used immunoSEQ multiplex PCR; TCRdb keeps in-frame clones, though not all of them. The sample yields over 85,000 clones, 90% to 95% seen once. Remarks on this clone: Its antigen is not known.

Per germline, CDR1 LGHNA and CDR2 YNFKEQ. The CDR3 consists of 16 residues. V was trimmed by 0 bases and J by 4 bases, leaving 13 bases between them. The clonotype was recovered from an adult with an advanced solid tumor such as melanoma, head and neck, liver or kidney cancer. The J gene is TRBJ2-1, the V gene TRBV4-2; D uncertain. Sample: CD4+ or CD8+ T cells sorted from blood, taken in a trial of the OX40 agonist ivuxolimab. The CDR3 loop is CASSQERLPGYNEQFF. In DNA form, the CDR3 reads TGTGCCAGCAGCCAAGAGAGGTTACCTGGTTACAATGAGCAGTTCTTC.